This TCR beta chain derives from a study of blood T cell repertoires in COVID-19. Study information: Collection of acute and convalescent COVID-19 samples took place in the United States, Italy and Spain.

V lost 7 bases and J lost 7; bases outside the gene matches: 12. Germline V gives CDR1 MNHNS, CDR2 SASEGT. The length of the CDR3 is 14 residues. How the authors handled the data: Amplifying reference gene primers gave estimates of nucleated cell counts. Produced via immunoSEQ multiplex PCR; TCRdb's table is partial and in-frame only. The V and J calls and clone size were taken over from that table, and D and trimming were inferred from the DNA. Counted here are 150,000 to 200,000 clones, less than 90% occurring once; the ten biggest clones make up approximately 10%. Sequencing was performed on peripheral blood. The clonotype comes from a woman aged 60-75 years with COVID-19, enrolled during active disease. The rearrangement uses TRBV6-1 and TRBJ2-7; 8 nucleotides align to TRBD1. The CDR3 region is CASTDTGGLHEQYF. CDR3 DNA: TGTGCCAGCACCGACACAGGGGGTCTCCATGAGCAGTACTTC.